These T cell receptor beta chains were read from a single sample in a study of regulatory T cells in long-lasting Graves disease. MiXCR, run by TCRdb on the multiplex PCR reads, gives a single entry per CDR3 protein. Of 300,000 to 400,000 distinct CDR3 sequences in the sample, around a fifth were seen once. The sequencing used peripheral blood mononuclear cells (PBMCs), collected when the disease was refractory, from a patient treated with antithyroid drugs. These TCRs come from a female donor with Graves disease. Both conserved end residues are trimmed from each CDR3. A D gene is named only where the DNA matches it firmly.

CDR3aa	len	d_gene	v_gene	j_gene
ASSSLGQPQH	10	-	TRBV7-9	TRBJ1-5
ASSLGGLTNTGELF	14	-	TRBV13	TRBJ2-2
ASSPSQGSETQY	12	-	TRBV27	TRBJ2-5
ASSLAPGQTYEQY	13	TRBD1	TRBV7-2	TRBJ2-7
ASSTYRATSSEAF	13	-	TRBV6-1	TRBJ1-1
ASSTRGGQGDYGYT	14	TRBD1	TRBV7-9	TRBJ1-2
ASSLAWWRGNQPQH	14	-	TRBV7-8	TRBJ1-5
SARENVRDYQPQH	13	-	TRBV20-1	TRBJ1-5
ASRDRENYGHT	11	TRBD1	TRBV2	TRBJ1-2
ASSETALHEQY	11	-	TRBV9	TRBJ2-7
ASREPRTGGARNTGELF	17	TRBD1	TRBV6-1	TRBJ2-2
ASRRGQGATNEKLF	14	TRBD1	TRBV6-1	TRBJ1-4
ASSYPVRSLGKNTEAF	16	-	TRBV7-9	TRBJ1-1
ASSLGSAIY	9	-	TRBV13	TRBJ1-3
ASSQTGWHEQY	11	TRBD1	TRBV18	TRBJ2-7
ASRRGEARGYT	11	-	TRBV2	TRBJ1-2
SAIGSAGYYGQY	12	-	TRBV20-1	TRBJ2-7
ASAQGIGNYGYT	12	TRBD1	TRBV19	TRBJ1-2
ASSLEEWGGSEQY	13	TRBD2	TRBV5-1	TRBJ2-7
ASSLRSGTGGFYGYT	15	TRBD1	TRBV7-9	TRBJ1-2
ASSLAVEGAASTNEKLF	17	-	TRBV7-9	TRBJ1-4
ASGLGTSGTGELF	13	TRBD2	TRBV12-5	TRBJ2-2
SASDGLAGIGTDTQY	15	TRBD2	TRBV20-1	TRBJ2-3
ASSFAPNAGELF	12	-	TRBV7-8	TRBJ2-2
ASSPDRVATIQY	12	TRBD1	TRBV12-3/TRBV12-4	TRBJ2-4
ASSARDSSGANVLT	14	-	TRBV11-2	TRBJ2-6
SVGTAYNSPLH	11	-	TRBV29-1	TRBJ1-6
ASSGGWAKNIQY	12	-	TRBV5-1	TRBJ2-4
SGGLAGNIEQY	11	TRBD2	TRBV20-1	TRBJ2-7
ASSLRTGGTYGYT	13	TRBD1	TRBV27	TRBJ1-2
ASSSSASSNTGELF	14	-	TRBV5-1	TRBJ2-2
ASRPRGGKGANVLT	14	TRBD2	TRBV28	TRBJ2-6
ASGLVLTGEDTEAF	14	TRBD1	TRBV12-5	TRBJ1-1
ASSLGQALRGANVLT	15	-	TRBV12-3/TRBV12-4	TRBJ2-6
ASSSSVRYEQY	11	-	TRBV7-6	TRBJ2-7
ASSLALRQGTEAF	13	TRBD1	TRBV7-2	TRBJ1-1
ASSQGLAGGRTQY	13	TRBD2	TRBV3-1	TRBJ2-5
ASSAPTQGAGNQPQH	15	TRBD1	TRBV19	TRBJ1-5
ASSYESLTGELF	12	-	TRBV6-2/TRBV6-3	TRBJ2-2
AISESEGARPLN	12	-	TRBV10-3	TRBJ2-7
ASRQEGTGDYEQY	13	TRBD1	TRBV5-1	TRBJ2-7
ATSDFSAGQGKTQY	14	TRBD1	TRBV24-1	TRBJ2-5
ASSYRDRGSYGYT	13	TRBD1	TRBV5-4	TRBJ1-2
ASSGLRGETQY	11	-	TRBV2	TRBJ2-5
ASSSSLRGYEQY	12	-	TRBV7-9	TRBJ2-7
ASSIQGPYSREQY	13	TRBD1	TRBV7-8	TRBJ2-7
ASSSGRAQTGELF	13	TRBD2	TRBV12-3/TRBV12-4	TRBJ2-2
ASSVAIGDTEAF	12	-	TRBV9	TRBJ1-1
SGLQGPSGNTIY	12	-	TRBV29-1	TRBJ1-3
ASSLAGIQQVNQPQH	15	-	TRBV7-2	TRBJ1-5
ASSYRDRGFHQPQH	14	TRBD1	TRBV6-5	TRBJ1-5
ASSISLLRQRGNQPQH	16	-	TRBV19	TRBJ1-5
SAPTGVLNQPQH	12	TRBD1	TRBV20-1	TRBJ1-5